The 5 T cell receptor beta chains below were found in one sample sequenced in a study of neurological immune-mediated disorders. TCRdb reprocessed the 5' RACE reads with MiXCR, giving one entry per CDR3 protein. Of 45,000 to 50,000 distinct CDR3 sequences in the sample, around 25% are singletons; the top ten hold 20% to 25%. What was sequenced was PBMCs. These receptor sequences come from a woman between 70 and 85 years old in good health.

The rearrangement joins TRBV6-1 to TRBJ2-1; D is perhaps TRBD2 (6 bases). The V end was cut by 1 base, the J end by 10 bases, with 23 bases between. Germline CDR1 is MNHNS and CDR2 is SASEGT. This CDR3 is 17 amino acids long. The CDR3 reads CASSEVRRDGSEGEQFF. The CDR3 nucleotides are TGTGCCAGCAGTGAAGTCAGACGGGACGGGTCGGAGGGGGAGCAGTTCTTC.

This clonotype was counted a few times. J is TRBJ2-3 and V is TRBV12-3 or TRBV12-4; D possibly corresponds to TRBD1 (6 bases). The CDR3 runs to 15 residues. The V end was cut by 6 bases, the J end by 3 bases, with 16 bases between. CDR3: CASSWQGQGTDTQYF. The CDR3, as DNA: TGTGCCAGCAGCTGGCAGGGGCAAGGAACAGATACGCAGTATTTT.

This chain links TRBV5-1 with TRBJ1-1; the D is unclear. The CDR3 loop spans 14 amino acids. Trimming left V 2 bases short and J 4 bases short, with 12 bases between. The germline V gene encodes CDR1 SGHRS and CDR2 YFSETQ. In nucleotides, the CDR3 is TGCGCCAGCAGCTTCTACAGCGGGAGCACTGAAGCTTTCTTT. Its translation: CASSFYSGSTEAFF.

This clonotype was observed many times. The genes are TRBV2 and TRBJ2-1, with D perhaps being TRBD1 or TRBD2 (5 bases each). The CDR3 runs 12 residues. Trimming removed 6 bases from V and 8 bases from J, with 11 bases in between. The V gene's germline CDR1 is SNHLY and CDR2 FYNNEI. The CDR3 loop is CASRGETDEQFF. For the CDR3, the DNA is TGTGCCAGCAGGGGGGAGACGGATGAGCAGTTCTTC.

Comments on this clonotype: An end of the junction does not agree with germline; a read error may underlie this. The chain employs TRBV4-1 and TRBJ1-4, with 7 positions matching TRBD1. The CDR3 covers 15 residues. CDR1 and CDR2 (germline): MGHRA, YSYEKL. The CDR3 loop is CASNLGGQINGKLFF. CDR3 nucleotide sequence: TGCGCCAGCAACCTGGGGGGACAGATAAATGGAAAACTGTTTTTT.